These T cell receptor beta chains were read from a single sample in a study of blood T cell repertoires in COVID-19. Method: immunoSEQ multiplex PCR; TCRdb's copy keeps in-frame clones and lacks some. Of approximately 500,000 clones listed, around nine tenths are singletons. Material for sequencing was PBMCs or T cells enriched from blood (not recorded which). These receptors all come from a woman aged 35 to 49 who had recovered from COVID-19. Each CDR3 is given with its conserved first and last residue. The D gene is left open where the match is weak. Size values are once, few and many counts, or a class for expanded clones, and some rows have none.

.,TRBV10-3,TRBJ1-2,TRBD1,CAISPTGGETNYGYTF,TGTGCCATCAGCCCGACAGGGGGCGAAACTAACTATGGCTACACCTTC
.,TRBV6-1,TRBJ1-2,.,CASSEPPRDPYGYTF,TGTGCCAGCAGTGAACCTCCCAGGGATCCCTATGGCTACACCTTC
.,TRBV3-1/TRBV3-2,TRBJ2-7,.,CASSQDQGNYEQYF,TGTGCCAGCAGCCAAGACCAGGGAAACTACGAGCAGTACTTC
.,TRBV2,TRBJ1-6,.,CASRRQNSPLHF,TGTGCCAGCAGGAGGCAGAACTCACCCCTCCACTTT
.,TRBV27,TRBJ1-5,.,CASSKDSYNQPQHF,TGTGCCAGCAGTAAGGACAGCTACAATCAGCCCCAGCATTTT
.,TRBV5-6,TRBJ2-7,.,CASSLYRFYEQYF,TGTGCCAGCAGCTTGTACAGGTTTTACGAGCAGTACTTC
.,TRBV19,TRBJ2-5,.,CASSNRRIQETQYF,TGTGCCAGTAGTAATCGGAGGATCCAAGAGACCCAGTACTTC
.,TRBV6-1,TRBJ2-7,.,CASSEVVAVGYEQYF,TGTGCCAGCAGTGAAGTCGTGGCTGTTGGCTACGAGCAGTACTTC
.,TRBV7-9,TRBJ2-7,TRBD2,CASSTRLAGSYEQYF,TGTGCCAGCAGCACAAGACTAGCGGGATCCTACGAGCAGTACTTC
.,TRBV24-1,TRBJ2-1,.,CATSDLAQPGNEQFF,TGTGCCACCAGTGATTTGGCTCAGCCGGGGAATGAGCAGTTCTTC
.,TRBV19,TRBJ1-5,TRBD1,CASSSRDRFQPQHF,TGTGCCAGTAGTAGCCGGGACAGATTTCAGCCCCAGCATTTT
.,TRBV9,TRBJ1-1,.,CASSASGRGNTEAFF,TGTGCCAGCAGCGCAAGTGGTCGGGGGAACACTGAAGCTTTCTTT
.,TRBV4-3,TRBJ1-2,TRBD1,CASSHDRGTGGYYGYTF,TGCGCCAGCAGCCATGATCGAGGGACAGGTGGTTACTATGGCTACACCTTC
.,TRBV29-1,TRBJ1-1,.,CSGLSGQNTEAFF,TGCAGCGGGCTATCGGGACAGAACACTGAAGCTTTCTTT
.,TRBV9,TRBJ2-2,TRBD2,CASSVVPGAGGHGELFF,TGTGCCAGCAGCGTAGTCCCAGGTGCGGGGGGCCACGGGGAGCTGTTTTTT
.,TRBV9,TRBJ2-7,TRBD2,CASSPSGSSYEQYF,TGTGCCAGCAGCCCCAGCGGGAGTTCATACGAGCAGTACTTC
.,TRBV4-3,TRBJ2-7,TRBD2,CASSQDPAGGYYEQYF,TGCGCCAGCAGCCAAGATCCAGCGGGAGGGTACTACGAGCAGTACTTC
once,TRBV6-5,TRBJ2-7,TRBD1,CATRFDRVKQYF,TGTGCCACTCGATTCGACAGGGTAAAGCAGTACTTC
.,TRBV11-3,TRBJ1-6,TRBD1,CASSLKGASLNSPLHF,TGTGCCAGCAGCTTAAAGGGGGCCTCTCTTAATTCACCCCTCCACTTT
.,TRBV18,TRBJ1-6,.,CASSPAQGWNSPLHF,TGTGCCAGCTCACCAGCGCAGGGGTGGAATTCACCCCTCCACTTT
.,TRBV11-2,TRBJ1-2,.,CASSLEVAGGSGYTF,TGTGCCAGCAGCTTAGAGGTAGCGGGGGGGAGCGGCTACACCTTC
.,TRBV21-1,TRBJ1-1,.,CASSKRTGLYTEAFF,TGTGCCAGCAGCAAACGGACAGGGTTGTACACTGAAGCTTTCTTT
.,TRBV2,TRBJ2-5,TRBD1,CASSGTGGPQETQYF,TGTGCCAGCAGTGGGACAGGGGGGCCCCAAGAGACCCAGTACTTC
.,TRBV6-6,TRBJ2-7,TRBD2,CASNLSGIYSFEQYF,TGTGCCAGCAATCTTAGCGGGATTTACTCATTCGAGCAGTACTTC
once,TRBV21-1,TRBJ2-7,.,CASRPKGGSSYEQYF,TGTGCCAGCAGGCCTAAGGGCGGGAGCTCCTACGAGCAGTACTTC
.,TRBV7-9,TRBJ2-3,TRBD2,CASSTRTSGSRGDTQYF,TGTGCCAGCAGCACTCGGACTAGCGGTTCTCGAGGAGATACGCAGTATTTT
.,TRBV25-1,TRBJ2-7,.,CASSDSASADYEQYF,TGTGCCAGCAGTGATTCGGCTAGCGCCGACTACGAGCAGTACTTC
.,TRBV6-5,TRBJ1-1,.,CASFTQGRRTEAFF,TGTGCCAGTTTCACACAGGGAAGGAGGACTGAAGCTTTCTTT
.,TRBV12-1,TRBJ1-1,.,CASSFTFANTEAFF,TGTGCCAGCAGCTTTACTTTCGCGAACACTGAAGCTTTCTTT
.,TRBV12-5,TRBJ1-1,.,CASGPWTDEAFF,TGTGCTAGTGGTCCCTGGACAGACGAAGCTTTCTTT
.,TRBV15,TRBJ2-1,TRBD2,CATSLTSGSHNEQFF,TGTGCCACCTCTCTTACTAGCGGGAGTCACAATGAGCAGTTCTTC
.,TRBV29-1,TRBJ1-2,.,CSVEGGWWLGGYTF,TGCAGCGTGGAGGGAGGTTGGTGGCTGGGTGGCTACACCTTC
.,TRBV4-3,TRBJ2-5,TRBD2,CASSQEGGTRETQYF,TGCGCCAGCAGCCAAGAAGGGGGGACTAGGGAGACCCAGTACTTC
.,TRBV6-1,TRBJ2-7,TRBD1,CASSERRQGVYEQYF,TGTGCCAGCAGTGAGCGGCGGCAGGGGGTCTACGAGCAGTACTTC
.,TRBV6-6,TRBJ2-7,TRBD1,CASSDNSGTGAYEQYF,TGTGCCAGCAGCGATAATTCCGGGACAGGGGCCTACGAGCAGTACTTC
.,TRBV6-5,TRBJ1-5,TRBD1,CASSFARGYQPQHF,TGTGCCAGCAGTTTTGCCAGGGGGTACCAGCCCCAGCATTTT
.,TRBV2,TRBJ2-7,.,CASSENDYGYEQYF,TGTGCCAGCAGTGAAAATGACTACGGCTACGAGCAGTACTTC
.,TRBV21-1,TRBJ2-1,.,CASSPHNYDRADDNEQFF,TGTGCCAGCAGCCCCCACAATTACGACAGGGCCGATGACAATGAGCAGTTCTTC
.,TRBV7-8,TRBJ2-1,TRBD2,CASWGLAKNNEQFF,TGTGCCAGCTGGGGACTAGCGAAAAACAATGAGCAGTTCTTC
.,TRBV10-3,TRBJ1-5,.,CATGGAGQPQHF,TGTGCCACTGGGGGGGCGGGTCAGCCCCAGCATTTT